The 21 T cell receptor beta chains below come from one sample, sequenced in a study of blood T cell repertoires in COVID-19. This table comes from immunoSEQ multiplex PCR, and its TCRdb copy is limited to in-frame clones, with some not included. The sample shows tens of thousands of clones, about 80% of them seen only once. Material: peripheral blood. These receptors were taken from a woman aged 55-70 years with acute or convalescent COVID-19.

This chain links TRBV13 with TRBJ2-6; D call uncertain. Germline V gene data show CDR1 as PRHDT and CDR2 as FYEKMQ (reference sequence). Trimming pared 0 bases from V and 5 bases from J, leaving 11 bases between. The CDR3 covers 16 residues. The CDR3: CASSLGGPRWANVLTF. The CDR3 DNA reads TGTGCCAGCAGCTTAGGGGGCCCCCGCTGGGCCAACGTCCTGACTTTC.

The genes are TRBV24-1 and TRBJ2-5, with 11 bases that match TRBD2. This CDR3 is 14 amino acids long. Trimming removed 7 bases from V and 2 bases from J; junction bases left unmatched: 2. The germline CDR1 and CDR2 sequences are KGHDR and SFDVKD. CDR3 in amino acids: CATSLAGGQETQYF. In DNA form, the CDR3 reads TGTGCCACCAGCCTAGCGGGGGGACAAGAGACCCAGTACTTC.

J is TRBJ2-2 and V is TRBV6-5; D is perhaps TRBD2 (5 bases). Trimming removed 4 bases at V and 8 bases at J, with 5 bases between. This CDR3 has 11 residues. Per the germline V gene, CDR1 is MNHEY and CDR2 is SVGAGI. CDR3 nucleotide sequence: TGTGCCAGCAGTTGGAGGGGGGAGCTGTTTTTT. Amino acid sequence: CASSWRGELFF.

In DNA form, the CDR3 reads TGCGCCAGCAGCTTTGCAAGTCTTGGGACTAGCGGTAAGAGGGAGCAGTTCTTC. It translates to CASSFASLGTSGKREQFF. The J gene is TRBJ2-1, the V gene TRBV5-1; 11 bases fit TRBD2. The CDR3 sequence is 18 residues long. V lost 2 bases and J lost 10; bases outside the gene matches: 17. Germline V CDR1 and CDR2: SGHRS, YFSETQ.

This sequence joins TRBV5-1 and TRBJ2-2, with 7 bases identical to TRBD2. V was clipped by 1 base and J by 3 bases; unmatched bases: 3. The CDR3 consists of 15 residues. CDR1 and CDR2 from the germline V gene are SGHRS and YFSETQ. CDR3 in amino acids: CASSLRGDHTGELFF. The CDR3 coding sequence is TGCGCCAGCAGCTTGCGGGGGGACCACACCGGGGAGCTGTTTTTT.

The rearrangement links TRBV4-2 to TRBJ1-2, with D possibly TRBD1 on 5 matching bases. Trimming took off 3 bases at V and 2 bases at J, with 10 bases between the two ends. The CDR3 runs 14 residues. Germline CDR1 is LGHNA and CDR2 is YNFKEQ. CDR3 residues: CASSQDRGNYGYTF. The DNA for the CDR3 is TGTGCCAGCAGCCAGGACCGGGGGAACTATGGCTACACCTTC.

The CDR3 loop reads CASSQDLQAFSMAFF. In DNA form, the CDR3 reads TGCGCCAGCAGCCAAGATCTTCAGGCGTTTTCTATGGCTTTCTTT. This rearrangement joins TRBV4-3 to TRBJ1-1; no firm D call. Germline CDR1 and CDR2: LGHNA and YSLEER. The germline V and J ends were trimmed by 0 bases and 11 bases, with 19 bases remaining between them. The CDR3 contains 15 residues.

V is TRBV6-2 or TRBV6-3 and J is TRBJ2-1; unclear D gene. The length of the CDR3 is 14 residues. V was cut by 6 bases and J by 0 bases, with 9 bases left in between. In germline, CDR1 is MNHEY, CDR2 SVGEGT. CDR3 region: CASSLWSSYNEQFF. The CDR3 nucleotides are TGTGCCAGCAGCCTTTGGAGCTCCTACAATGAGCAGTTCTTC.

The gene calls are TRBV7-8 and TRBJ1-2; D perhaps matches TRBD1 (5 bases). Germline values: CDR1 SGHVS, CDR2 FQNEAQ. The CDR3 spans 13 residues. V lost 5 bases, J lost 6 bases, and 13 bases lay in between. The CDR3 DNA reads TGTGCCAGCAGCGGTTCAGGGCGGAATGGCTACACCTTC. It is translated as CASSGSGRNGYTF.

The V gene is TRBV2, the J gene TRBJ2-7, with 7 bases that match TRBD1. The CDR3 totals 15 residues. Per germline, CDR1 SNHLY and CDR2 FYNNEI. Trimming took 8 bases from V and 1 from J; bases not matched to a gene: 11. The CDR3 region has the DNA TGTGCCAGCGGATACAGGGGATTAGAGTCCTACGAGCAGTACTTC. It yields the protein CASGYRGLESYEQYF.

The gene calls are TRBV30 and TRBJ2-6; 7 bases are a match to TRBD1. The CDR3 spans 17 residues. Germline loops: CDR1 GTSNPN, CDR2 SVGIG (reference sequence). V was pared by 8 bases and J by 0 bases, with 13 bases of the junction left unmatched. As DNA, the CDR3 is TGTGCCCTACACAGGGGAGCCTTAAACTCTGGGGCCAACGTCCTGACTTTC. This translates into CALHRGALNSGANVLTF.

This clone turned up a few times. V is TRBV7-3 and J is TRBJ1-3; 10 positions agree with TRBD1. The CDR3 totals 15 residues. With 6 bases clipped from V and 5 bases from J, the junction kept 7 bases outside the gene matches. Germline lookup yields CDR1 SGHTA and CDR2 FQGTGA. The CDR3 DNA reads as TGTGCCAGCAGACGGGACAGGGGTACTAGAAACACCATATATTTT. Translating it yields CASRRDRGTRNTIYF. Together with reference TRBV7-3 and TRBJ1-3, the CDR3 gives the full variable domain: GAGVSQTPSNKVTEKGKYVELRCDPISGHTALYWYRQSLGQGPEFLIYFQGTGAADDSGLPNDRFFAVRPEGSVSTLKIQRTERGDSAVYLCASRRDRGTRNTIYFGEGSWLTVV.

This chain connects TRBV6-1 to TRBJ1-5; D is ambiguous. Trimming removed 0 bases from V and 6 bases from J, with 12 bases in between. This CDR3 comprises 15 residues. CDR1 is MNHNS, CDR2 SASEGT, per germline. Here the CDR3 reads CASSEAPVRGQPQHF. CDR3 DNA: TGTGCCAGCAGTGAAGCGCCAGTACGGGGTCAGCCCCAGCATTTT.

The J gene is TRBJ1-1, the V gene TRBV15, with D unresolved. The germline V and J ends were trimmed by 8 bases and 7 bases, with 17 bases remaining between them. Germline lookup yields CDR1 LNHNV and CDR2 YYDKDF (reference sequence). This CDR3 comprises 13 residues. The CDR3 nucleotides read TGTGCCACCGAGAGGGCGGGTTGGGGTGAAGCTTTCTTT. Translating it yields CATERAGWGEAFF.

The chain combines TRBV12-5 with TRBJ2-3; TRBD2 is a possible D gene (5 bases). The CDR3 has 13 amino acids. V was cut by 5 bases and J by 6 bases, with 12 bases left in between. CDR1 is LGHNT and CDR2 is FRNRAP in the germline V gene. CDR3 nucleotide sequence: TGTGCTAGTGGTCCTGCGGGTGCGGATACGCAGTATTTT. This translates into CASGPAGADTQYF.

In regard to this clone: Different DNA sequences within this sample yield the same CDR3. The chain combines TRBV7-2 with TRBJ2-7; 8 bases are shared with TRBD2. With V trimmed by 1 base and J by 1 base, 3 bases remained unmatched. The germline V gene encodes CDR1 SGHTA and CDR2 FQGNSA. This CDR3 spans 15 amino acids. CDR3 in DNA: TGTGCCAGCAGCTTAGTAGCGGGGATTTCCTACGAGCAGTACTTC. This codes for CASSLVAGISYEQYF.

The genes are TRBV5-6 and TRBJ2-6; TRBD1 aligns across 8 bases. V gave up 0 bases and J gave up 4 bases; unmatched junction bases: 12. Looked up from germline, CDR1 is SGHDT and CDR2 is YYEEEE. The CDR3 totals 19 residues. The CDR3 is CASSLDKDRALFGANVLTF. CDR3 nucleotides: TGTGCCAGCAGCTTGGATAAGGACAGGGCCCTTTTCGGGGCCAACGTCCTGACTTTC.

The V gene is TRBV12-3 or TRBV12-4, the J gene TRBJ1-2; the match to TRBD1 covers 7 bases. The CDR3 is made up of 12 amino acids. The V segment lost 6 bases and the J segment 8 bases; nucleotides outside the gene matches: 6. CDR3 nucleotides: TGTGCCAGCAGCGACAGGGAGGAGGGCTACACCTTC. It codes for CASSDREEGYTF.

This chain links TRBV4-1 with TRBJ2-1; 11 positions match TRBD1. J gave up 6 bases and V 0 bases, and 1 base lay outside the gene matches. The CDR3 contains 15 residues. Germline CDR1 MGHRA, CDR2 YSYEKL. The CDR3 nucleotides read TGCGCCAGCAGCCAAGACGGGACAGGGGGCAATGAGCAGTTCTTC. Translated: CASSQDGTGGNEQFF.

V gene TRBV6-5 combines with J gene TRBJ2-1; 9 bases fit TRBD2. J was trimmed by 10 bases and V by 6 bases; bases with no gene match: 7. The CDR3 length is 13 residues. Germline CDR1 reads MNHEY; CDR2 reads SVGAGI. CDR3 coding DNA: TGTGCCAGCAGAGAGCGGGGGGCTCGGGAGCAGTTCTTC. Its translation: CASRERGAREQFF.

V gene TRBV19 combines with J gene TRBJ2-3, with 8 bases fitting TRBD2. The junction had 3 bases not matched to a gene; V was cut back by 2 bases and J by 2 bases. Germline V lookup: CDR1 LNHDA, CDR2 SQIVND (reference sequence). There are 15 residues in the CDR3. The CDR3 DNA sequence: TGTGCCAGTAGTATACCGGGGGGGACCACAGATACGCAGTATTTT. Its translation is CASSIPGGTTDTQYF.